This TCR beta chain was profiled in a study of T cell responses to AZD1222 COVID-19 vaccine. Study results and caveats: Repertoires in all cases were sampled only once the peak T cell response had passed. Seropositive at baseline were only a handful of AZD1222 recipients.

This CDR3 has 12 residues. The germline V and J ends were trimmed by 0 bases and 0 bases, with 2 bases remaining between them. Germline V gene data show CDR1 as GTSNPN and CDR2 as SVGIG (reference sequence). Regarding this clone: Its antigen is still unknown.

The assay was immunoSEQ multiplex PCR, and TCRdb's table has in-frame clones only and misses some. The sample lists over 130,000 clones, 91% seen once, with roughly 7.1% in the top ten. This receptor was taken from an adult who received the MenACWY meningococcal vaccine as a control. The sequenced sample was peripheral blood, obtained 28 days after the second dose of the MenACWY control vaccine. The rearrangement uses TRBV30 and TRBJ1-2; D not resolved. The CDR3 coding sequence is TGTGCCTGGAGTGTCTCTAACTATGGCTACACCTTC. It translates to CAWSVSNYGYTF.